The clone carrying this T cell receptor (beta chain) was seen more than once but under ten times. This sample is drawn from a study of Graves' ophthalmopathy and Graves' hyperthyroidism. RNA transcripts served as template for amplifying TCR beta CDR3 sequences. HTBI-primed first-round RT-PCR preceded second-round multiplex PCR. MiXCR, applied by TCRdb to the multiplex PCR reads, yields one record per CDR3 protein. The table includes 650,000 to 800,000 distinct CDR3 sequences, about two fifths detected once. Germline CDR1 and CDR2: SGDLS and YYNGEE. V was shortened by 4 bases and J by 1 base, with 11 bases between the two germline ends. The length of the CDR3 is 15 residues.

Sequencing was carried out using peripheral blood. This clonotype was sampled from an adult man with Graves' ophthalmopathy. The chain has TRBV9 and TRBJ2-2; D may correspond to TRBD1 or TRBD2 (6 bases each). The CDR3 bases are TGTGCCAGCAGCTTCGGAGGGGGGAACACCGGGGAGCTGTTTTTT. Amino acid sequence: CASSFGGGNTGELFF.